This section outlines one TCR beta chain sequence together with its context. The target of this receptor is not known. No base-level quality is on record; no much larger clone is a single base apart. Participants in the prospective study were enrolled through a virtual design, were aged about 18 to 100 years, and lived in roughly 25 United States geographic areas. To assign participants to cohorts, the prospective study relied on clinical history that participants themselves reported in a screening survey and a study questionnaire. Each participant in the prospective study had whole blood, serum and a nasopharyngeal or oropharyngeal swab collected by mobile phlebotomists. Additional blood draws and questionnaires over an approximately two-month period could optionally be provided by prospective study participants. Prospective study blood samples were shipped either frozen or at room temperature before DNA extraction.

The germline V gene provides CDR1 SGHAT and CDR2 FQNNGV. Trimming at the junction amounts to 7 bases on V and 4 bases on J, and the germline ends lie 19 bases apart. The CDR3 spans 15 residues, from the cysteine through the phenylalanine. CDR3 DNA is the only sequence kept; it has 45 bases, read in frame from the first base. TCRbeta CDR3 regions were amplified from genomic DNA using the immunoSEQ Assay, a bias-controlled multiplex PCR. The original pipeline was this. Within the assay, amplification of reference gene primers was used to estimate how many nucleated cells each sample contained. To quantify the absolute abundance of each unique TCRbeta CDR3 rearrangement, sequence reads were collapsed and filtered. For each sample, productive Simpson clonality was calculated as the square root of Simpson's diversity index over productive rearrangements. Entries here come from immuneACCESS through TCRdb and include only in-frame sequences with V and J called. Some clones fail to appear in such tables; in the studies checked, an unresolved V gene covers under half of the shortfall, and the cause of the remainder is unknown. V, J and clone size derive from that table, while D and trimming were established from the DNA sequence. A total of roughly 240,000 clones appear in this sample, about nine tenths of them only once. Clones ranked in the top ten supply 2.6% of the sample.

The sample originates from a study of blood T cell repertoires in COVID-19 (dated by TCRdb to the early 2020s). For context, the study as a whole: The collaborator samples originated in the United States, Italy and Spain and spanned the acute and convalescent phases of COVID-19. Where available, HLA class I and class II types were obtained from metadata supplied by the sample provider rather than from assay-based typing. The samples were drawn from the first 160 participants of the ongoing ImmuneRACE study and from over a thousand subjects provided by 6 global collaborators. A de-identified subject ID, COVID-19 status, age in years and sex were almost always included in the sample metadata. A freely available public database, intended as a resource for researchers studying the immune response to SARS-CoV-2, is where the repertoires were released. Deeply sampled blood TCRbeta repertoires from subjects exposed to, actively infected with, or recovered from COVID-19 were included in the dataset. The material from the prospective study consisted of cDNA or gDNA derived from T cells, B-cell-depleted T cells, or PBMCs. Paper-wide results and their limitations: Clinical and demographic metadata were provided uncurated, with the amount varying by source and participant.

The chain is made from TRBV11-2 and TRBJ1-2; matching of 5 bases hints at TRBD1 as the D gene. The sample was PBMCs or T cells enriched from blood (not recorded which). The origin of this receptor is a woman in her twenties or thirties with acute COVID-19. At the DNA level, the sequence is TGTGCCAGCACCCCTGGGGGGGAGACACTCTATGGCTACACCTTC. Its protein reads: CASTPGGETLYGYTF.